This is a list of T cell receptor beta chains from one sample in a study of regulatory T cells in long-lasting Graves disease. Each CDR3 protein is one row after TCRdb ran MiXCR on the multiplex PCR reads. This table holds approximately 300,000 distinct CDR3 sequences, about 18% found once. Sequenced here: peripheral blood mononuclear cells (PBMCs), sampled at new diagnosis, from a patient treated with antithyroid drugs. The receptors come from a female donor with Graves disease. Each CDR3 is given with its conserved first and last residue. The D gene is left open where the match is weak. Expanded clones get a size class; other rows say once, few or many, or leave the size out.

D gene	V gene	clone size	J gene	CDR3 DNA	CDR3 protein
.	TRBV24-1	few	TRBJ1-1	TGTGCCACCAGTGAAGCCAGGGGAAATGAAGCTTTCTTT	CATSEARGNEAFF
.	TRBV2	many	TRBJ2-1	TGTGCCAGCAGACCGACTAGTATGGATGAGCAGTTCTTC	CASRPTSMDEQFF
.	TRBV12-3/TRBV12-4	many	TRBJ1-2	TGTGCCAGCAGTTTCAGGGTCTCCATTGGCTACACCTTC	CASSFRVSIGYTF
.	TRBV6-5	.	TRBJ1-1	TGTGCCAGCAGTTACGGTCGCGGCCGTAAAGCTTTCTTT	CASSYGRGRKAFF
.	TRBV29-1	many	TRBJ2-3	TGCAGCGTTGCGCCTAGCGTCACAGATACGCAGTATTTT	CSVAPSVTDTQYF
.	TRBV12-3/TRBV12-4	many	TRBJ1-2	TGTGCCACCACCGGGGCCCTCTCTAACTATGGCTACACCTTC	CATTGALSNYGYTF
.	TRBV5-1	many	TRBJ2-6	TGCGCCAGCAGCTTACAGGGTAGATTTGGGGCCAACGTCCTGACTTTC	CASSLQGRFGANVLTF
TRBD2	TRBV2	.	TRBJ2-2	TGTGCCAGCAGTGAAGATCAAACTAGCGCGGCGGGGACCGGGGAGCTGTTTTTT	CASSEDQTSAAGTGELFF
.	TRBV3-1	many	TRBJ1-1	TGTGCCAGCAGCCAAACAGGGTCGACTGAAGCTTTCTTT	CASSQTGSTEAFF
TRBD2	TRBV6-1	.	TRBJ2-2	TGTGCCAGCTTCTCCCCGGTAGCGGGAGTCACCGGGGAGCTGTTTTTT	CASFSPVAGVTGELFF
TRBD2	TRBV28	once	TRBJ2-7	TGTGCCAGCAGTACGACAGGGAGCGGGAGGGGGTACGAGCAGTACTTC	CASSTTGSGRGYEQYF
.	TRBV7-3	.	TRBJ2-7	TGTGCCAGCAGCTTATTTCCGGACGGATCCTACGAGCAGTACTTC	CASSLFPDGSYEQYF
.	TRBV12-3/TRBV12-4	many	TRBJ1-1	TGTGCCAGCAGTTTTCTTGGCACTGAAGCTTTCTTT	CASSFLGTEAFF
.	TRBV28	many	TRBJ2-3	TGTGCCAGCAGTACACCGACGGGGGGCGCAGATACGCAGTATTTT	CASSTPTGGADTQYF
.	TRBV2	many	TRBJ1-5	TGTGCCAGCAACAACCGGGAGGTCCAGAAGCATTTT	CASNNREVQKHF
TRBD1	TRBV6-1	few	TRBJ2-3	TGTGCCAGCAGCCCCGACAGGGCGGGAGATACGCAGTATTTT	CASSPDRAGDTQYF
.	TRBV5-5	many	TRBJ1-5	TGTGCCAGCAGCCAGGTATCAGGGTTCGGGGGCAATCAGCCCCAGCATTTT	CASSQVSGFGGNQPQHF
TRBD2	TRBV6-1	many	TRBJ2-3	TGTGCCAGCAGGCCCCTTGGGACTAGCGGAGCCACAGATACGCAGTATTTT	CASRPLGTSGATDTQYF
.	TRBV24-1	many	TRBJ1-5	TGTGCCACCAGTGACGCAACGGAGCCCCAGCATTTT	CATSDATEPQHF
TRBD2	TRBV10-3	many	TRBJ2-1	TGTGCCATCTCCCGGGGGGTGGAGAGTCGGTCCTACAATGAGCAGTTCTTC	CAISRGVESRSYNEQFF
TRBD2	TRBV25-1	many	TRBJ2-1	TGTGCCAGCAGAAAATCGGCTAGCGGATACAATGAGCAGTTCTTC	CASRKSASGYNEQFF
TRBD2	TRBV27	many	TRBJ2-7	TGTGCCAGCAGTTCCCCGCGACTAGCCTTAGTGGCCCCCGAGCAGTACTTC	CASSSPRLALVAPEQYF
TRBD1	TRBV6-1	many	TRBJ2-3	TGTGCCAGCAGTAAGGACGCGGGGACAGGGGGCAGGGGTGATACGCAGTATTTT	CASSKDAGTGGRGDTQYF
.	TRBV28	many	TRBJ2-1	TGTGCCAGTAGGGAACTAGCTGCCTACAATGAGCAGTTCTTC	CASRELAAYNEQFF
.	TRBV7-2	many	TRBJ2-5	TGTGCCAGCAGCTTAACGGGACTCCAAGAGACCCAGTACTTC	CASSLTGLQETQYF
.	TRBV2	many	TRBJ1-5	TGTGCCAGCAGTGATTCACACACTAATAGCAATCAGCCCCAGCATTTT	CASSDSHTNSNQPQHF
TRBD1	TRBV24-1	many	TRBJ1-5	TGTGCCACCAGTGATCGGACAGGGGGTGAGCGCGATCAGCCCCAGCATTTT	CATSDRTGGERDQPQHF
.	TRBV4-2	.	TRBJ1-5	TGTGCCAGCAGCCCCCAGGGTTCCAGTAGCAATCAGCCCCAGCATTTT	CASSPQGSSSNQPQHF
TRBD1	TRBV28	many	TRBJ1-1	TGTGCCAGCAGTTTGGGGCCGGGACAGGGGGCGATTGGAGGGATGAACACTGAAGCTTTCTTT	CASSLGPGQGAIGGMNTEAFF
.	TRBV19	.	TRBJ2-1	TGTGCCAGTAGTATAGGAAGAGCGGTCGATGAGCAGTTCTTC	CASSIGRAVDEQFF
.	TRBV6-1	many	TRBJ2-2	TGTGCCACCCAGGGGGGGCGGGAATACACCGGGGAGCTGTTTTTT	CATQGGREYTGELFF
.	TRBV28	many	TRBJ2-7	TGTGCCAGCAAGGACCCTCGGTGGACCTACGAGCAGTACTTC	CASKDPRWTYEQYF
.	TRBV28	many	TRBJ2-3	TGTGCCAGCAGTTCAGGGGTTCGGACAGATACGCAGTATTTT	CASSSGVRTDTQYF
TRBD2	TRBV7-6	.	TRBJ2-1	TGTGCCAGCAGCCCAAGGGCGCTAGCGGAGATCTACAATGAGCAGTTCTTC	CASSPRALAEIYNEQFF
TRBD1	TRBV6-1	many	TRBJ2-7	TGTGCCAGCTGCCCGGACAGGGCATCGGACGAGCAGTACTTC	CASCPDRASDEQYF
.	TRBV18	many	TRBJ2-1	TGTGCCAGCTCATCGGAAAGCTCCTACAATGAGCAGTTCTTC	CASSSESSYNEQFF
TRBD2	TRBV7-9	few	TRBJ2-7	TGTGCCAGCAGCTTAGCGGGACTAGCGGGAGCAAACTACGAGCAGTACTTC	CASSLAGLAGANYEQYF
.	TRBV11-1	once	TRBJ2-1	TGTGCCAGCAGCTCCCCGGATGTCCGTAAAGAGCAGTTCTTC	CASSSPDVRKEQFF
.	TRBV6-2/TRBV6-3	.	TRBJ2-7	TGTGCCAGCAGTGAGGTTCCAGTATCGTCCGAGCAGTACTTC	CASSEVPVSSEQYF
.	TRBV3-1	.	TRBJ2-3	TGTGCCAGCAGCCAAGATCAATGGGGCAGGGGGGACGCTAGCACAGATACGCAGTATTTT	CASSQDQWGRGDASTDTQYF